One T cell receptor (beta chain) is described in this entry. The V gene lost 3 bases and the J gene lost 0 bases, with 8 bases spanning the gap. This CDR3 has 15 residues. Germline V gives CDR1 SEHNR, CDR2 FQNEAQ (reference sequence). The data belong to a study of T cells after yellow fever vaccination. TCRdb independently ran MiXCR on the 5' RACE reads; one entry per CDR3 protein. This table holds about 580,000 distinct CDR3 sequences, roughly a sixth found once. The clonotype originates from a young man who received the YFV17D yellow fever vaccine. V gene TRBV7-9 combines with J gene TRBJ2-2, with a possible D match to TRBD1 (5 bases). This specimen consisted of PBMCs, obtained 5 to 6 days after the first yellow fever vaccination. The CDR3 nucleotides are TGTGCCAGCAGCTTCCGACAGACGAACACCGGGGAGCTGTTTTTT. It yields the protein CASSFRQTNTGELFF. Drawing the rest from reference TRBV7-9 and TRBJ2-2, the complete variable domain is DTGVSQNPRHKITKRGQNVTFRCDPISEHNRLYWYRQTLGQGPEFLTYFQNEAQLEKSRLLSDRFSAERPKGSFSTLEIQRTEQGDSAMYLCASSFRQTNTGELFFGEGSRLTVL.